This T cell receptor beta chain came from a study of T cells in Graves' hyperthyroidism and ophthalmopathy. There were TCR beta CDR3 regions amplified from RNA transcripts. The HTBI set primed first-round TCR CDR3 RT-PCR. TCRdb ran MiXCR on the multiplex PCR reads and lists one entry per CDR3 protein. Of some 370,000 distinct CDR3 sequences detected, roughly an eighth appear once; the ten largest clones hold 25% to 30%. The germline gives CDR1 SGHNT, CDR2 YENEEA. The CDR3 runs to 13 residues. V was clipped by 8 bases and J by 6 bases; unmatched bases: 4. This receptor was taken from a man over 45 with Graves' ophthalmopathy. The specimen was blood. The rearrangement joins TRBV11-3 to TRBJ2-1, with TRBD1 matching 10 bases. The CDR3 DNA reads as TGTGCCAGCCGAGACAGGGGGCTCAATGAGCAGTTCTTC. Protein: CASRDRGLNEQFF.